These 23 T cell receptor beta chains originate from one sample sequenced in a study of blood T cell repertoires in COVID-19. Profiling relied on immunoSEQ multiplex PCR, and the TCRdb table lists in-frame clones only, not all of them. The table lists 100,000 to 150,000 clones, around 85% of them singletons, with around 3% in the top ten. Input material: peripheral blood. These receptors were collected from an elderly woman with COVID-19, enrolled during active disease.

The chain couples TRBV19 to TRBJ2-3; 10 bases are a match to TRBD2. This CDR3 is 13 amino acids long. With 10 bases clipped from V and 3 bases from J, the junction kept 4 bases outside the gene matches. Germline CDR1 reads LNHDA; CDR2 reads SQIVND (reference sequence). The CDR3 here is CATAAGGTDTQYF. In DNA form, the CDR3 reads TGTGCCACCGCAGCGGGAGGGACAGATACGCAGTATTTT.

The chain uses TRBV27 and TRBJ2-1; perhaps TRBD2 as D (5 bases). From germline, CDR1 is MNHEY and CDR2 SMNVEV (reference sequence). The CDR3 is 13 residues long. V was cut by 3 bases and J by 7 bases, with 10 bases left in between. The CDR3: CASSLPGINEQFF. CDR3 in DNA: TGTGCCAGCAGTTTGCCGGGGATAAATGAGCAGTTCTTC.

The V gene is TRBV7-8, the J gene TRBJ2-1; D is undetermined. The CDR3 runs 12 residues. V was pared by 5 bases and J by 5 bases, with 7 bases between. The germline V gene encodes CDR1 SGHVS and CDR2 FQNEAQ. The CDR3 loop is CASSTNNNEQFF. Here the CDR3 DNA reads TGTGCCAGCAGCACTAACAACAATGAGCAGTTCTTC.

The chain couples TRBV5-4 to TRBJ1-2; D is perhaps TRBD1 (5 bases). Germline CDR1 is SGHNT and CDR2 is YYREEE (reference sequence). The CDR3 has 14 amino acids. The V gene lost 1 base and the J gene lost 6 bases, with 13 bases spanning the gap. DNA of the CDR3: TGTGCCAGCAGCTTGTCGGGGGGTTTAAATGGCTACACCTTC. Translated: CASSLSGGLNGYTF.

The J gene is TRBJ2-4, the V gene TRBV12-5, with 10 bases identical to TRBD2. Germline trimming cut 5 bases from V and 3 bases from J; bases unmatched to any gene: 7. This CDR3 is built from 16 residues. Looked up from germline, CDR1 is LGHNT and CDR2 is FRNRAP. For the CDR3, the DNA is TGTGCTAGTGGTCCCGCTAGCGGGAGTGTCAAAAACATTCAGTACTTC. It encodes CASGPASGSVKNIQYF.

The chain uses TRBV3-1 (or the pseudogene TRBV3-2) and TRBJ1-4, with D perhaps TRBD1 (5 bases). V lost 4 bases and J lost 1, with 7 bases in between. The CDR3 runs to 14 residues. Germline lookup yields CDR1 LGHDT and CDR2 YNNKEL (reference sequence). The CDR3 DNA reads TGTGCCAGCAGCCGTAGGGGAACTAATGAAAAACTGTTTTTT. This codes for CASSRRGTNEKLFF.

V gene TRBV10-3 combines with J gene TRBJ2-1, with a possible D match to TRBD2 (5 bases). Germline V gene data show CDR1 as ENHRY and CDR2 as SYGVKD. V shed 0 bases and J shed 3 bases, with 15 bases lying between them. The CDR3 loop spans 17 amino acids. CDR3 coding DNA: TGTGCCATCAGTGAGTCGGGAGAGGCTTGGGTCTACAATGAGCAGTTCTTC. It encodes CAISESGEAWVYNEQFF.

The CDR3 DNA follows: TGTGCCAGCAGGCAGGGGAACACTGAAGCTTTCTTT. Translating it yields CASRQGNTEAFF. The chain is built from TRBV28 and TRBJ1-1; TRBD1 is a possible D gene (5 bases). Trimming took 6 bases from V and 1 from J, leaving 6 bases between them. The CDR3 spans 12 residues. Germline V gene sequence: CDR1 MDHEN, CDR2 SYDVKM.

This sequence joins TRBV11-2 and TRBJ1-1; TRBD1 might be the D (5 bases). With 4 bases removed from V and 7 bases from J, the gap between germline ends came to 16 bases. The CDR3 is 14 amino acids. The V gene's germline CDR1 is SGHAT and CDR2 FQNNGV. The CDR3 DNA reads as TGTGCCAGCAGCTCCCTACGACAGACTTTTGAAGCTTTCTTT. Its protein product is CASSSLRQTFEAFF.

The V call is TRBV24-1, the J call TRBJ2-1, with TRBD1 as a possible D gene (6 bases). Trimming removed 3 bases at V and 5 bases at J, with 13 bases between. The CDR3 runs to 15 residues. Germline assignment: CDR1 KGHDR and CDR2 SFDVKD. For the CDR3, the DNA is TGTGCCACCAGTGATACCTTGGACAGTCACAATGAGCAGTTCTTC. Amino acids: CATSDTLDSHNEQFF.

The gene calls are TRBV6-4 and TRBJ2-1; D gene unclear. This CDR3 comprises 15 residues. Trimming took 3 bases from V and 0 from J, leaving 9 bases between them. The V gene's germline CDR1 is MRHNA and CDR2 SNTAGT. In DNA form, the CDR3 reads TGTGCCAGCAGTGAAAGTCCCAGCTCCTACAATGAGCAGTTCTTC. Protein product: CASSESPSSYNEQFF.

In nucleotides, the CDR3 is TGTGCCAGCAGCCAAGTATCAGGGGGGAGCTCCTATAATTCACCCCTCCACTTT. Translating gives CASSQVSGGSSYNSPLHF. This chain uses TRBV3-1 (or the pseudogene TRBV3-2) with TRBJ1-6, with 7 bases aligning to TRBD1. Trimming cost V 1 base and J 0 bases; bases outside gene matches: 6. The length of the CDR3 is 18 residues. Germline loops: CDR1 LGHDT, CDR2 YNNKEL (reference sequence).

Points on this clone: It is unclear where the CDR3 begins or ends on the DNA, so no DNA is shown, and the CDR3 is as TCRdb lists it. V usage is TRBV6-2 or TRBV6-3 and J usage is TRBJ2-1; TRBD2 is taken as the D call from the table, unchecked against the DNA. The CDR3 has 16 amino acids, counting both end residues. Germline V gives CDR1 MNHEY, CDR2 SVGEGT. The CDR3 protein is CASSYSPLVAGGSLFF.

This chain links TRBV5-5 with TRBJ2-2; 14 nucleotides align to TRBD2. The V segment lost 4 bases and the J segment 9 bases; nucleotides outside the gene matches: 11. CDR1 is SGHKS and CDR2 is YYEKEE in the germline V gene (reference sequence). CDR3 length equals 17 residues. CDR3 residues: CASSPGTSGGEGRELFF. CDR3 sequence (DNA): TGTGCCAGCAGCCCCGGGACTAGCGGGGGTGAGGGCAGGGAGCTGTTTTTT.

The rearrangement joins TRBV28 to TRBJ2-2, with TRBD2 matching over 9 bases. Trimming took 5 bases from V and 4 from J; bases not matched to a gene: 8. The CDR3 runs to 16 residues. Germline V gene lookup returns CDR1 MDHEN and CDR2 SYDVKM. The DNA for the CDR3 is TGTGCCAGCAGTATCCGACTAGCGGATGTCACCGGGGAGCTGTTTTTT. Translating gives CASSIRLADVTGELFF.

J is TRBJ1-1 and V is TRBV3-1 (or the pseudogene TRBV3-2), with D perhaps TRBD1 (6 bases). CDR1 is LGHDT and CDR2 is YNNKEL in the germline V gene (reference sequence). Trimming removed 5 bases at V and 7 bases at J, with 20 bases between. The CDR3 covers 15 residues. The CDR3, as DNA: TGTGCCAGCAGCGCCCGATACCAGGGGCTTAGTGAAGCTTTCTTT. It codes for CASSARYQGLSEAFF.

The chain couples TRBV27 to TRBJ1-5, with 10 bases fitting TRBD1. The CDR3 extends over 15 amino acids. The V gene's germline CDR1 is MNHEY and CDR2 SMNVEV (reference sequence). The V and J ends lost 2 bases and 2 bases, in that order; junction bases with no gene match: 0. CDR3 sequence: CASSLGTGGNQPQHF. The CDR3 coding sequence is TGTGCCAGCAGTTTAGGGACAGGGGGCAATCAGCCCCAGCATTTT.

The chain has TRBV5-1 and TRBJ2-7, with unresolved D. The CDR3 has 14 amino acids. Germline V gene data show CDR1 as SGHRS and CDR2 as YFSETQ. V was clipped by 1 base and J by 5 bases, with 13 bases between them. The CDR3 protein is CASSLRTLVDEQYF. CDR3 coding DNA: TGCGCCAGCAGCTTGCGCACTCTGGTAGACGAGCAGTACTTC.

This clone occurred a few times. This rearrangement joins TRBV9 to TRBJ1-1, with D unclear. V was cut by 3 bases and J by 4 bases, with 13 bases left in between. The germline V gene has CDR1 SGDLS and CDR2 YYNGEE. The length of the CDR3 is 14 residues. In nucleotides, the CDR3 is TGTGCCAGCAGCGGAGCGGGTTCGGGCACTGAAGCTTTCTTT. Amino acids: CASSGAGSGTEAFF.

The chain employs TRBV28 and TRBJ2-3; 10 nucleotides match TRBD1. Germline V CDR1 and CDR2: MDHEN, SYDVKM. After removal of 6 bases from V and 2 bases from J, the junction contained 5 bases not matched to a gene. This CDR3 has 15 amino acids. CDR3 loop: CASRQTGGVTDTQYF. The CDR3 nucleotides are TGTGCCAGCAGACAGACAGGGGGCGTCACAGATACGCAGTATTTT.

V is TRBV5-1 and J is TRBJ1-1; TRBD1 matches at 7 bases. CDR1 is SGHRS, CDR2 YFSETQ, per germline. The CDR3 is made up of 15 amino acids. Trimming took 0 bases from V and 0 from J; bases not matched to a gene: 2. CDR3: CASSLEGALNTEAFF. CDR3 nucleotide sequence: TGCGCCAGCAGCTTGGAGGGGGCACTGAACACTGAAGCTTTCTTT.

This chain joins TRBV6-2 or TRBV6-3 and TRBJ2-7; the D gene is possibly TRBD2 (9 bases). This CDR3 contains 20 residues. V shed 4 bases and J shed 3 bases, with 31 bases lying between them. Germline V CDR1 and CDR2: MNHEY, SVGEGT. CDR3 sequence: CASSFLRDRNRSGRFYEQYF. DNA for the CDR3: TGTGCCAGCAGTTTCCTCCGGGACAGGAATCGTAGCGGGAGATTCTACGAGCAGTACTTC.

The chain links TRBV6-5 to TRBJ2-5, with D perhaps matching TRBD1 (5 bases). Germline CDR1 is MNHEY and CDR2 is SVGAGI. There are 12 residues in the CDR3. V lost 11 bases and J 6 bases, leaving 16 bases between the germline ends. CDR3 amino acids: CALISGLKTQYF. In DNA, the CDR3 is TGTGCCCTTATATCAGGGCTAAAGACCCAGTACTTC.